The 9 T cell receptor beta chains presented below share a single source sample, sequenced in a study of blood T cell repertoires in COVID-19. Libraries were prepared by immunoSEQ multiplex PCR; TCRdb keeps only in-frame clonotypes and omits some of them. The sample consists of 300,000 or so clones, about nine tenths of them appearing once. Sequencing was done on a sample of peripheral blood. These receptors originate from a woman under 40 with COVID-19, enrolled during active disease.

The chain links TRBV4-1 to TRBJ1-3, with 9 bases matching TRBD1. There are 16 residues in the CDR3. From germline, CDR1 is MGHRA and CDR2 YSYEKL. Unmatched junction bases numbered 9, after V lost 6 bases and J lost 3 bases. The CDR3 spells CASSQTGTGIGNTIYF. For the CDR3, the DNA is TGCGCCAGCAGTCAAACCGGGACAGGGATTGGAAACACCATATATTTT.

Regarding this clone: Distinct nucleotide sequences in the sample also encode this CDR3. The CDR3 nucleotides are TGTGCCAGTAGTCCAGGGACAGGGGGCTACGAGCAGTACTTC. This codes for CASSPGTGGYEQYF. The chain is built from TRBV19 and TRBJ2-7; 11 bases map to TRBD1. Germline V gene sequence: CDR1 LNHDA, CDR2 SQIVND (reference sequence). This CDR3 contains 14 residues. With 5 bases clipped from V and 3 bases from J, the junction kept 3 bases outside the gene matches.

V and J are TRBV5-1 and TRBJ2-2, with 8 bases identical to TRBD1. Germline V lookup: CDR1 SGHRS, CDR2 YFSETQ. The CDR3 covers 15 residues. The junction had 2 bases not matched to a gene; V was cut back by 1 base and J by 3 bases. CDR3 DNA: TGCGCCAGCAGCTTGTTGGGACAGGACACCGGGGAGCTGTTTTTT. It yields the protein CASSLLGQDTGELFF.

This chain links TRBV5-4 with TRBJ1-1, with a possible D match to TRBD1 (5 bases). The CDR3 spans 15 residues. Germline-derived CDR1 and CDR2 are SGHNT and YYREEE (reference sequence). V was trimmed by 0 bases and J by 5 bases, leaving 14 bases between them. This chain's CDR3 is CASSLEGKGSTEAFF. CDR3 coding DNA: TGTGCCAGCAGCTTGGAGGGGAAAGGGTCGACTGAAGCTTTCTTT.

CDR3 loop: CASSQTGRGHVSYNSPLHF. In nucleotides, the CDR3 is TGTGCCAGCAGCCAGACAGGGCGAGGACATGTCTCCTATAATTCACCCCTCCACTTT. The chain employs TRBV21-1 and TRBJ1-6; the table names TRBD1, a call not compared with the DNA. TRBV21-1 is a known pseudogene. The CDR3 is 19 amino acids.

The chain joins TRBV11-2 to TRBJ1-1; D remains unclear. CDR1 SGHAT and CDR2 FQNNGV come from the germline V gene. V lost 1 base and J lost 9, with 6 bases in between. This CDR3 has 11 amino acids. CDR3 sequence reads: CASSLGGKAFF. DNA for the CDR3: TGTGCCAGCAGCTTAGGAGGGAAAGCTTTCTTT.

This clone has just a few counts. The CDR3 nucleotides are TGTGCCAGCAGCCAGTTAATCCGGGACAGGGGAAATCATGGCTACACCTTC. Encoded protein: CASSQLIRDRGNHGYTF. The V gene is TRBV4-2, the J gene TRBJ1-2; 10 nucleotides agree with TRBD1. The germline CDR1 and CDR2 sequences are LGHNA and YNFKEQ. V gave up 3 bases and J gave up 6 bases; unmatched junction bases: 13. This CDR3 has 17 residues.

The chain joins TRBV5-8 to TRBJ1-1, with D unresolved. Germline lookup yields CDR1 SGHTS and CDR2 YDEGEE. With 0 bases removed from V and 1 base from J, the gap between germline ends came to 7 bases. This CDR3 has 14 residues. The CDR3, as DNA: TGTGCCAGCAGCTTGGCCGGTCCGAACACTGAAGCTTTCTTT. The encoded protein is CASSLAGPNTEAFF.

V gene TRBV7-8 combines with J gene TRBJ1-1, with a tentative D call TRBD1 (5 bases). The CDR3 has 15 residues. The germline V gene has CDR1 SGHVS and CDR2 FQNEAQ. Deletions cut 4 bases from V and 0 bases from J, with 12 bases between. In DNA form, the CDR3 reads TGTGCCAGCAGCTCGAGAACAGGTATGAACACTGAAGCTTTCTTT. Encoded protein: CASSSRTGMNTEAFF.